This TCR beta chain is from a study of CD8 T cells in ankylosing spondylitis. The study, taken as a whole, reports: According to the report, clones linked to the disease were significantly enriched in matched synovial fluid samples taken from ankylosing spondylitis patients.

TCR beta libraries were made by quantitative 5'-RACE with molecular barcodes. MiXCR was run by TCRdb on the 5' RACE reads, yielding one entry per CDR3 protein. The table records around 13,000 distinct CDR3 sequences, approximately 2.8% of them present only once. Looked up from germline, CDR1 is SGDLS and CDR2 is YYNGEE. There are 16 residues in the CDR3. V lost 0 bases and J 5 bases, leaving 16 bases between the germline ends. This clonotype was picked up a small number of times. Its antigen is unknown. The J gene is TRBJ2-3, the V gene TRBV9; D gene ambiguous. The sample taken for sequencing was blood, either unsorted or a sorted T cell fraction (not recorded which). This clonotype was obtained from a male donor with ankylosing spondylitis or in good health (not recorded which). The DNA for the CDR3 is TGTGCCAGCAGCGTAGGGCGGCAGGCCCCAATAGATACGCAGTATTTT. Translation: CASSVGRQAPIDTQYF.